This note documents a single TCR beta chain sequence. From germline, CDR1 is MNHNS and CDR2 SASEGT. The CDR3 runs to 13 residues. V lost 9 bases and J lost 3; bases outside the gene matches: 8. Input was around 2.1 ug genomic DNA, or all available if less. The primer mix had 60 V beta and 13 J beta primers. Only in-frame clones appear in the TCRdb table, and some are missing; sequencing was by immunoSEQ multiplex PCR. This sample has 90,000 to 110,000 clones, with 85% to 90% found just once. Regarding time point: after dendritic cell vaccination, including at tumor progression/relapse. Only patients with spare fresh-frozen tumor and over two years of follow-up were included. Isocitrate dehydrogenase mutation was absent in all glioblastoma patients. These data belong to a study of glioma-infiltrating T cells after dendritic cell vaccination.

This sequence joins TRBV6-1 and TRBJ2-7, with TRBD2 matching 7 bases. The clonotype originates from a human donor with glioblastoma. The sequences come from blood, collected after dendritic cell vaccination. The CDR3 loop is CARPAGVDYEQYF. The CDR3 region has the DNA TGTGCCAGGCCGGCGGGGGTTGACTACGAGCAGTACTTC.